This is a list of T cell receptor beta chains from one sample in a study of T cells in Graves' hyperthyroidism and ophthalmopathy. TCRdb used MiXCR to reprocess the multiplex PCR reads, holding one entry per CDR3 protein. The data show 500,000 or so distinct CDR3 sequences, with roughly a sixth seen just once and approximately 15% held by the top ten. The material sequenced was blood. These receptors all stem from a young woman with Graves' ophthalmopathy. Both conserved end residues are part of each CDR3. Each record gives: D gene, V gene, J gene, clone size, CDR3 protein, CDR3 DNA. D genes are given only for firm matches. Where a row states a size, it is once, few, many or the class of an expanded clone; other rows omit it.

D gene: .; V gene: TRBV5-1; J gene: TRBJ1-2; clone size: few; CDR3 protein: CASGQPDNYGYTF; CDR3 DNA: TGCGCCAGCGGGCAACCAGATAACTATGGCTACACCTTC
D gene: .; V gene: TRBV5-8; J gene: TRBJ2-7; clone size: .; CDR3 protein: CASSHTGSLEQYF; CDR3 DNA: TGTGCCAGCAGCCATACAGGGTCGCTCGAGCAGTACTTC
D gene: TRBD1; V gene: TRBV24-1; J gene: TRBJ2-2; clone size: .; CDR3 protein: CATSDNRGTRGELFF; CDR3 DNA: TGTGCCACCAGTGACAACAGGGGTACACGGGGGGAGCTGTTTTTT
D gene: .; V gene: TRBV4-1; J gene: TRBJ1-1; clone size: many; CDR3 protein: CASSQDGVNTEAFF; CDR3 DNA: TGCGCCAGCAGCCAAGACGGGGTGAACACTGAAGCTTTCTTT
D gene: TRBD2; V gene: TRBV15; J gene: TRBJ2-5; clone size: .; CDR3 protein: CATSRAVAGQETQYF; CDR3 DNA: TGTGCCACCAGCAGAGCGGTAGCGGGGCAAGAGACCCAGTACTTC
D gene: .; V gene: TRBV28; J gene: TRBJ2-1; clone size: many; CDR3 protein: CASSFLTGSPSYNEQFF; CDR3 DNA: TGTGCCAGCAGTTTCCTAACCGGCTCTCCCTCCTACAATGAGCAGTTCTTC
D gene: .; V gene: TRBV9; J gene: TRBJ1-1; clone size: .; CDR3 protein: CASSAKVVNTEAFF; CDR3 DNA: TGTGCCAGCAGCGCGAAGGTAGTGAACACTGAAGCTTTCTTT
D gene: .; V gene: TRBV6-1; J gene: TRBJ2-1; clone size: few; CDR3 protein: CASRDGRGAGDEQFF; CDR3 DNA: TGTGCCAGCAGGGACGGCCGGGGGGCAGGTGATGAGCAGTTCTTC
D gene: TRBD2; V gene: TRBV20-1; J gene: TRBJ2-1; clone size: .; CDR3 protein: CSAPELAGERRSYNEQFF; CDR3 DNA: TGCAGTGCGCCCGAGCTAGCGGGAGAACGAAGATCCTACAATGAGCAGTTCTTC
D gene: .; V gene: TRBV5-1; J gene: TRBJ2-1; clone size: many; CDR3 protein: CASSLAQGIYNEQFF; CDR3 DNA: TGCGCCAGCAGCTTGGCCCAGGGGATATACAATGAGCAGTTCTTC
D gene: TRBD2; V gene: TRBV11-2; J gene: TRBJ2-7; clone size: many; CDR3 protein: CASSSSGRISYEQYF; CDR3 DNA: TGTGCCAGCAGCAGTAGCGGGAGGATCTCCTACGAGCAGTACTTC
D gene: .; V gene: TRBV11-2; J gene: TRBJ2-5; clone size: many; CDR3 protein: CASSIRTAAKETQYF; CDR3 DNA: TGTGCCAGCAGCATACGGACAGCAGCTAAAGAGACCCAGTACTTC
D gene: .; V gene: TRBV7-3; J gene: TRBJ1-6; clone size: .; CDR3 protein: CASSLRGRGTSPLHF; CDR3 DNA: TGTGCCAGCAGCTTAAGGGGTCGTGGCACTTCACCCCTCCACTTT
D gene: .; V gene: TRBV29-1; J gene: TRBJ1-3; clone size: few; CDR3 protein: CSVEKGSGNTIYF; CDR3 DNA: TGCAGCGTTGAAAAGGGATCTGGAAACACCATATATTTT
D gene: TRBD2; V gene: TRBV7-8; J gene: TRBJ2-1; clone size: many; CDR3 protein: CASSLVAGLAGGSYNEQFF; CDR3 DNA: TGTGCCAGCAGCTTAGTGGCTGGACTAGCGGGGGGGTCCTACAATGAGCAGTTCTTC
D gene: .; V gene: TRBV5-1; J gene: TRBJ2-7; clone size: .; CDR3 protein: CASSWGNSLGEQYF; CDR3 DNA: TGCGCCAGCAGCTGGGGGAATTCTCTGGGCGAGCAGTACTTC
D gene: .; V gene: TRBV25-1; J gene: TRBJ1-1; clone size: few; CDR3 protein: CASSELNEGGGTEAFF; CDR3 DNA: TGTGCCAGCAGTGAATTGAACGAAGGTGGAGGGACTGAAGCTTTCTTT
D gene: .; V gene: TRBV27; J gene: TRBJ1-6; clone size: .; CDR3 protein: CASSFTGILYSYNSPLHF; CDR3 DNA: TGTGCCAGCAGTTTTACAGGGATTCTCTACTCCTATAATTCACCCCTCCACTTT
D gene: .; V gene: TRBV11-2; J gene: TRBJ1-5; clone size: many; CDR3 protein: CASSLGATSGNQPQHF; CDR3 DNA: TGTGCCAGCAGCCTGGGGGCAACCTCCGGCAATCAGCCCCAGCATTTT
D gene: .; V gene: TRBV6-9; J gene: TRBJ1-2; clone size: few; CDR3 protein: CASSDLNYGYTF; CDR3 DNA: TGTGCCAGCAGTGATTTGAACTATGGCTACACCTTC
D gene: .; V gene: TRBV5-1; J gene: TRBJ2-1; clone size: many; CDR3 protein: CASSQFDRNNEQFF; CDR3 DNA: TGCGCCAGCAGCCAATTCGACAGAAACAATGAGCAGTTCTTC
D gene: .; V gene: TRBV6-2/TRBV6-3; J gene: TRBJ2-1; clone size: .; CDR3 protein: CASSYSDGSSYNEQFF; CDR3 DNA: TGTGCCAGCAGTTACTCGGACGGTAGCTCCTACAATGAGCAGTTCTTC
D gene: .; V gene: TRBV4-1; J gene: TRBJ2-1; clone size: few; CDR3 protein: CASSQDWGYYNEQFF; CDR3 DNA: TGCGCCAGCAGCCAAGATTGGGGTTACTACAATGAGCAGTTCTTC
D gene: .; V gene: TRBV10-3; J gene: TRBJ2-4; clone size: once; CDR3 protein: CAISESETGMSAKNIQYF; CDR3 DNA: TGTGCCATCAGTGAGTCCGAGACAGGAATGTCTGCCAAAAACATTCAGTACTTC